This T cell receptor beta chain derives from a study of molecular identifiers for immune sequencing clone quantification. Germline lookup yields CDR1 SQVTM and CDR2 ANQGSEA. The ends were cut back, 0 bases at V and 2 bases at J, with 13 bases in the middle. The CDR3 consists of 16 residues. This clonotype was detected ten times or more. MiXCR was run by TCRdb on the PCR reads, yielding one entry per CDR3 protein. The data contain 490,000 or so distinct CDR3 sequences, roughly 26% of them singletons. The sequenced sample was naive CD8+ T cells from blood, with Jurkat cell RNA spiked in. As for subset: FACS-sorted CD8+CD4-CCR7+CD45RA+ naive T cells. The chain has TRBV29-1 and TRBJ2-2; D call uncertain. This clonotype was sampled from a human donor in good health. Some libraries in this study had Jurkat cell RNA spiked in. CDR3 coding DNA: TGCAGCGTTGAAGACCCGGACCAGACAAACACCGGGGAGCTGTTTTTT. Translation gives CSVEDPDQTNTGELFF.